This T cell receptor beta chain was sequenced for a study of beta chain features in type 1 diabetes. Only one heparinised blood draw was taken per donor, and its volume averaged about 120 mL. The whole isolated RNA underwent reverse transcription, so sequencing captured expressed TCRB transcripts. Generated by immunoSEQ multiplex PCR, the TCRdb table keeps only in-frame clones and is missing some. This table holds 240,000 or so clones, just over 20% found once. About this clone itself: Its antigen is unknown.

General observations from the study: VDJ junctions sequenced from type 1 diabetes patients showed fewer insertions and more deletions. The study found moderately but significantly shorter TCRB CDR3s in all four CD4+ subsets of Type 1 diabetes patients. The similarity of naive, central memory and Treg TCRB repertoires appeared greater among patients than among healthy donors.

The V gene end was trimmed by 0 bases and the J gene end by 7 bases; junction bases not matched to a gene: 6. Looked up from germline, CDR1 is SGHNT and CDR2 is YYREEE (reference sequence). CDR3 length: 15 residues. The chain links TRBV5-4 to TRBJ2-1, with 8 nucleotides matching TRBD1. This clonotype was obtained from a woman in her 40s with type 1 diabetes. Sequencing used naive CD4+ T cells from blood. The CDR3, as DNA: TGTGCCAGCAGCTTGGGAGGACAGGGTTTAAATGAGCAGTTCTTC. Amino acids: CASSLGGQGLNEQFF.